The 18 T cell receptor beta chains below all came from one sample that was sequenced in a study of blood T cell repertoires in COVID-19. Here immunoSEQ multiplex PCR was the method, and the copy in TCRdb shows in-frame clones only, minus some. The repertoire has over 200,000 clones, 70% to 90% of them found once; the top ten carry 3% to 3.5%. The sequenced sample consisted of peripheral blood. The receptors shown here come from a woman aged 25 to 45 who had recovered from COVID-19.

The V gene is TRBV4-3, the J gene TRBJ2-2; no reliable D call. Germline V gene lookup returns CDR1 LGHNA and CDR2 YSLEER. The germline V and J ends were trimmed by 1 base and 7 bases, with 4 bases remaining between them. The CDR3 is 12 amino acids. DNA for the CDR3: TGCGCCAGCAGCCAAGTTAGCGGGGAGCTGTTTTTT. Protein sequence: CASSQVSGELFF.

This clone came up a few times. The genes are TRBV5-6 and TRBJ2-7, with a possible D match to TRBD1 (6 bases). The CDR3 is made up of 15 amino acids. The V end lost 5 bases, the J end lost 1 base, and 16 bases lay between the germline ends. Germline V lookup: CDR1 SGHDT, CDR2 YYEEEE. The CDR3 DNA is TGTGCCAGCAGTCCCCAGGGGTACGGGTCCTACGAGCAGTACTTC. Protein product: CASSPQGYGSYEQYF.

This clone was seen only a few times. The V gene is TRBV12-5, the J gene TRBJ2-7; D gene uncertain. The germline gives CDR1 LGHNT, CDR2 FRNRAP. This CDR3 spans 11 amino acids. V lost 4 bases and J 6 bases, leaving 7 bases between the germline ends. The CDR3 coding sequence is TGTGCTAGTGGTTCCCCCGGCGAGCAGTACTTC. It encodes CASGSPGEQYF.

This chain uses TRBV10-1 with TRBJ1-5; the D is unclear. This CDR3 spans 16 amino acids. Germline V gene data show CDR1 as WNHNN and CDR2 as SYGVQD (reference sequence). Trimming left V 0 bases short and J 5 bases short, with 14 bases between. This chain's CDR3 is CASSESPKKLDQPQHF. The CDR3 DNA reads TGCGCCAGCAGTGAGTCACCTAAGAAATTGGATCAGCCCCAGCATTTT.

The chain links TRBV27 to TRBJ2-1; 9 bases are shared with TRBD1. The length of the CDR3 is 14 residues. The germline gives CDR1 MNHEY, CDR2 SMNVEV (reference sequence). Trimming at V came to 8 bases and at J to 8 bases, leaving 10 bases not matched to a gene. The CDR3 coding sequence is TGTGCCAGCGCCCCGAGACAGGGGGGGGATGAGCAGTTCTTC. Translating it yields CASAPRQGGDEQFF.

The chain joins TRBV15 to TRBJ2-7; 14 bases fit TRBD2. This CDR3 comprises 19 residues. The V and J ends lost 1 base and 7 bases, in that order; junction bases with no gene match: 15. Germline V lookup: CDR1 LNHNV, CDR2 YYDKDF (reference sequence). The CDR3: CATSRGTTSGGAVFGEQYF. DNA for the CDR3: TGTGCCACCAGCAGAGGTACGACTAGCGGGGGGGCCGTTTTTGGAGAGCAGTACTTC.

The V and J genes are TRBV6-1 and TRBJ2-1; TRBD2 is a possible D gene (6 bases). With 1 base removed from V and 0 bases from J, the gap between germline ends came to 7 bases. The CDR3 covers 15 residues. Germline V gene lookup returns CDR1 MNHNS and CDR2 SASEGT. In nucleotides, the CDR3 is TGTGCCAGCAGTGAAGAGGGACTCTCCTACAATGAGCAGTTCTTC. Translated: CASSEEGLSYNEQFF.

The V and J genes are TRBV7-2 and TRBJ1-3; D is unclear. CDR1 SGHTA and CDR2 FQGNSA come from the germline V gene. The CDR3 runs to 13 residues. The V end lost 1 base, the J end lost 6 bases, and 7 bases lay between the germline ends. Written as DNA, the CDR3 is TGTGCCAGCAGCTTAGTCAGTCAAAACACCATATATTTT. It yields the protein CASSLVSQNTIYF.

The CDR3 sequence: CASSQDTRDYGYTF. As DNA, the CDR3 is TGCGCCAGCAGCCAAGATACCAGGGACTATGGCTACACCTTC. V usage is TRBV4-3 and J usage is TRBJ1-2, with a weak D call TRBD1 (5 bases). CDR3 length equals 14 residues. Germline V gives CDR1 LGHNA, CDR2 YSLEER. Between the trimmed V and J ends, which lost 0 bases and 3 bases, there was a span of 8 bases.

This chain connects TRBV5-6 to TRBJ1-2, with 8 bases matching TRBD1. This CDR3 comprises 15 residues. The trim removed 1 base at V and 4 bases at J, leaving 6 bases unmatched. From germline, CDR1 is SGHDT and CDR2 YYEEEE. CDR3 region: CASSLFRDRTYGYTF. CDR3 nucleotide sequence: TGTGCCAGCAGCTTGTTTCGGGACAGGACCTATGGCTACACCTTC. The full variable domain, its missing parts supplied by reference TRBV5-6 and TRBJ1-2, is DAGVTQSPTHLIKTRGQQVTLRCSPKSGHDTVSWYQQALGQGPQFIFQYYEEEERQRGNFPDRFSGHQFPNYSSELNVNALLLGDSALYLCASSLFRDRTYGYTFGSGTRLTVV.

V and J are TRBV27 and TRBJ2-5; D is uncertain. V lost 5 bases to trimming and J lost 0 bases, with 7 bases between them. The CDR3 extends over 13 amino acids. CDR1 and CDR2 from the germline V gene are MNHEY and SMNVEV (reference sequence). DNA for the CDR3: TGTGCCAGCAGTGACATAAACCAAGAGACCCAGTACTTC. The encoded protein is CASSDINQETQYF.

The chain recombines TRBV5-4 with TRBJ1-2; TRBD1 matches at 8 bases. Germline assignment: CDR1 SGHNT and CDR2 YYREEE (reference sequence). J lost 2 bases, V lost 4 bases, and 4 bases had no gene match. The CDR3 extends over 14 amino acids. The CDR3 sequence: CASSIRQGNYGYTF. CDR3 sequence (DNA): TGTGCCAGCAGCATCCGACAGGGGAACTATGGCTACACCTTC.

The V gene is TRBV5-1, the J gene TRBJ2-5, with D possibly matching TRBD2 (5 bases). Per the germline V gene, CDR1 is SGHRS and CDR2 is YFSETQ. The CDR3 has 13 amino acids. Trimming removed 2 bases at V and 4 bases at J, with 9 bases between. As DNA, the CDR3 is TGCGCCAGCAGCTTTGGCAGCGGAGAGACCCAGTACTTC. Protein sequence: CASSFGSGETQYF.

J is TRBJ1-6 and V is TRBV2, with a tentative D call TRBD1 (6 bases). The CDR3 spans 15 residues. Germline assignment: CDR1 SNHLY and CDR2 FYNNEI. The V gene lost 10 bases and the J gene lost 6 bases, with 19 bases spanning the gap. The CDR3 coding sequence is TGTGCCACTTTCCCGGGGGGCCGACTTAATTCACCCCTCCACTTT. Translation: CATFPGGRLNSPLHF. The full variable domain, in which reference TRBV2 and TRBJ1-6 provide the parts outside the CDR3, is EPEVTQTPSHQVTQMGQEVILRCVPISNHLYFYWYRQILGQKVEFLVSFYNNEISEKSEIFDDQFSVERPDGSNFTLKIRSTKLEDSAMYFCATFPGGRLNSPLHFGNGTRLTVT.

This rearrangement joins TRBV7-2 to TRBJ2-3; a weak D match, TRBD2 (6 bases). Trimming cost V 2 bases and J 0 bases, with 12 bases left between them. Germline CDR1 is SGHTA and CDR2 is FQGNSA. The CDR3 is made up of 16 amino acids. The CDR3 DNA sequence: TGTGCCAGCAGCTTACTGCACGGGGGTAGCACAGATACGCAGTATTTT. Its protein is CASSLLHGGSTDTQYF.

This clone was observed a single time. The gene calls are TRBV9 and TRBJ1-1; 8 nucleotides agree with TRBD1. In germline, CDR1 is SGDLS, CDR2 YYNGEE. This CDR3 contains 15 residues. V trimming: 1 base; J trimming: 0 bases; junction bases outside the gene matches: 2. The DNA of the CDR3 is TGTGCCAGCAGCGTAACGGGACAGGTGAACACTGAAGCTTTCTTT. Protein product: CASSVTGQVNTEAFF.

This clone was recorded a few times. This chain uses TRBV13 with TRBJ2-3, with D possibly TRBD2 on 6 matching bases. Germline V gene lookup returns CDR1 PRHDT and CDR2 FYEKMQ (reference sequence). Between the trimmed V and J ends, which lost 1 base and 2 bases, there was a span of 19 bases. The CDR3 is made up of 18 amino acids. The CDR3 DNA reads TGTGCCAGCAGCTTAGTTGGCATATCGCGGGGACCCACAGATACGCAGTATTTT. Its protein product is CASSLVGISRGPTDTQYF.

The chain combines TRBV5-4 with TRBJ1-1; 8 positions match TRBD1. The germline CDR1 and CDR2 sequences are SGHNT and YYREEE (reference sequence). The CDR3 runs 15 residues. V shed 2 bases and J 1 base; nucleotides not matched to a gene: 4. Here the CDR3 reads CASSFSTGGNTEAFF. For the CDR3, the DNA is TGTGCCAGCAGCTTTAGTACAGGGGGGAACACTGAAGCTTTCTTT.